The 31 T cell receptor beta chains below were found in one sample sequenced in a study of cytomegalovirus exposure and HLA in healthy donors. This PCR relied on a set of 60 Vbeta primers and 13 Jbeta primers. Some clones are missing from TCRdb's copy, which holds only in-frame ones; the method was immunoSEQ multiplex PCR. The profile shows 50,000 to 70,000 clones, 70% to 85% of them singletons. Sequenced: PBMCs. The receptors derive from a girl aged 5-17 years in good health and CMV-seropositive.

The rearrangement links TRBV11-2 to TRBJ2-3; perhaps TRBD2 as D (5 bases). V lost 5 bases and J lost 2, with 14 bases in between. From germline, CDR1 is SGHAT and CDR2 FQNNGV. This CDR3 has 15 amino acids. This chain's CDR3 is CASSPARGHTDTQYF. The CDR3 DNA reads as TGTGCCAGCAGCCCTGCCCGGGGTCACACAGATACGCAGTATTTT.

CDR3 amino acids: CASSSGLANQDTQYF. DNA of the CDR3: TGTGCCAGCAGCTCAGGACTAGCTAATCAGGATACGCAGTATTTT. The chain carries TRBV5-6 and TRBJ2-3; TRBD2 matches at 8 bases. Germline V CDR1 and CDR2: SGHDT, YYEEEE. The CDR3 spans 15 residues. V was pared by 3 bases and J by 6 bases, with 9 bases of the junction left unmatched.

The chain recombines TRBV7-8 with TRBJ2-5; 10 nucleotides agree with TRBD2. The CDR3 has 17 residues. Germline values: CDR1 SGHVS, CDR2 FQNEAQ. V lost 5 bases and J lost 3; bases outside the gene matches: 12. The DNA for the CDR3 is TGTGCCAGCAGCAGGAACAGGCTAGCGGGAGTAAAAGAGACCCAGTACTTC. Its translation: CASSRNRLAGVKETQYF. The full variable domain, rest sourced from reference TRBV7-8 and TRBJ2-5, is GAGVSQSPRYKVAKRGQDVALRCDPISGHVSLFWYQQALGQGPEFLTYFQNEAQLDKSGLPSDRFFAERPEGSVSTLKIQRTQQEDSAVYLCASSRNRLAGVKETQYFGPGTRLLVL.

The rearrangement uses TRBV7-2 and TRBJ2-7; D is undetermined. The CDR3 runs to 12 residues. Germline loops: CDR1 SGHTA, CDR2 FQGNSA. The V end was cut by 0 bases, the J end by 4 bases, with 4 bases between. The CDR3 is CASSLAVYEQYF. The CDR3 nucleotides are TGTGCCAGCAGCTTAGCCGTGTACGAGCAGTACTTC.

The chain couples TRBV6-5 to TRBJ1-2; possibly TRBD1 for D (5 bases). Germline V CDR1 and CDR2: MNHEY, SVGAGI. CDR3 size: 15 residues. The germline V and J ends were trimmed by 0 bases and 0 bases, with 8 bases remaining between them. Written as DNA, the CDR3 is TGTGCCAGCAGTTACTCGGCAGGGACTAACTATGGCTACACCTTC. Its translation is CASSYSAGTNYGYTF.

This clone was seen once. The chain has TRBV25-1 and TRBJ2-7; unclear D gene. Germline values: CDR1 MGHDK, CDR2 SYGVNS. The CDR3 has 13 residues. The V and J ends lost 6 bases and 0 bases respectively, with 9 bases between them. As DNA, the CDR3 is TGTGCCAGCAGAGCACCTAGCTCCTACGAGCAGTACTTC. This gives the protein CASRAPSSYEQYF.

The CDR3 nucleotides read TGTGCCAGCAGGAACGGACTAGAAGACACCGGGGAGCTGTTTTTT. Amino acid sequence: CASRNGLEDTGELFF. V and J are TRBV6-1 and TRBJ2-2; 7 bases fit TRBD2. Germline-derived CDR1 and CDR2 are MNHNS and SASEGT. V dropped 6 bases and J dropped 3; count of bases not matched to a gene: 7. The CDR3 runs 15 residues.

The chain carries TRBV15 and TRBJ2-5; 8 bases map to TRBD1. Germline V gives CDR1 LNHNV, CDR2 YYDKDF (reference sequence). The J segment lost 5 bases and the V segment lost 3 bases, leaving 11 bases of the junction unmatched. The CDR3 sequence is 16 residues long. The CDR3 coding sequence is TGTGCCACCAGCAGGGACGTGGGACAGGTTTTTGAGACCCAGTACTTC. Residues: CATSRDVGQVFETQYF.

The count of this clone is one. CDR3 DNA sequence: TGTGCCAGCAGCTTACGGGGACAGGAGAGCTCCTATAATTCACCCCTCCACTTT. It is translated as CASSLRGQESSYNSPLHF. The chain has TRBV11-1 and TRBJ1-6; 8 positions agree with TRBD1. The junction had 6 bases not matched to a gene; V was cut back by 2 bases and J by 0 bases. Germline CDR1 and CDR2: SGHAT and FQDESV (reference sequence). CDR3 length: 18 residues. The complete variable domain, with remaining parts taken from reference TRBV11-1 and TRBJ1-6, reads EAEVAQSPRYKITEKSQAVAFWCDPISGHATLYWYRQILGQGPELLVQFQDESVVDDSQLPKDRFSAERLKGVDSTLKIQPAELGDSAMYLCASSLRGQESSYNSPLHFGNGTRLTVT.

This chain connects TRBV19 to TRBJ2-3, with 11 bases aligning to TRBD1. V gave up 5 bases and J gave up 6 bases; unmatched junction bases: 4. The CDR3 runs to 14 residues. Germline loops: CDR1 LNHDA, CDR2 SQIVND (reference sequence). The CDR3 reads CASSEDRGPDTQYF. The CDR3 DNA is TGTGCCAGTAGTGAGGACAGGGGGCCGGATACGCAGTATTTT.

This clone was seen only once. Other DNA sequences within the sample encode an identical CDR3. The V and J genes are TRBV6-5 and TRBJ2-7; D is possibly TRBD2 (5 bases). V was trimmed by 0 bases and J by 0 bases, leaving 6 bases between them. The CDR3 contains 14 residues. The germline CDR1 and CDR2 sequences are MNHEY and SVGAGI. CDR3 residues: CASSYSGVSYEQYF. The CDR3 nucleotides are TGTGCCAGCAGTTACTCCGGGGTCTCCTACGAGCAGTACTTC.

The V call is TRBV7-5, the J call TRBJ2-7; the table assigns TRBD1, which was not confirmed against the DNA. TRBV7-5 represents a pseudogene. CDR3 size: 14 residues. CDR3 in amino acids: CARSPTGGPYEQYF. For the CDR3, the DNA is TGTGCCAGAAGCCCGACAGGGGGCCCCTACGAGCAGTACTTC.

The V and J genes are TRBV6-5 and TRBJ2-7; 13 bases are shared with TRBD2. The CDR3 runs to 14 residues. Trimming took 5 bases from V and 5 from J; bases not matched to a gene: 3. The germline gives CDR1 MNHEY, CDR2 SVGAGI. The DNA of the CDR3 is TGTGCCAGCAGTCCGGGACTAGCGGGGAACGAGCAGTACTTC. Encoded protein: CASSPGLAGNEQYF.

This chain links TRBV5-4 with TRBJ1-2; 7 bases fit TRBD1. The CDR3 sequence is 13 residues long. The germline V gene encodes CDR1 SGHNT and CDR2 YYREEE (reference sequence). V lost 0 bases and J lost 8; bases outside the gene matches: 4. In DNA form, the CDR3 reads TGTGCCAGCAGCTTGGGGACAGGCCAGGGCTACACCTTC. Its translation is CASSLGTGQGYTF.

This clone was observed once. The chain has TRBV7-2 and TRBJ1-1; TRBD1 is a possible D gene (5 bases). Looked up from germline, CDR1 is SGHTA and CDR2 is FQGNSA. V lost 1 base to trimming and J lost 3 bases, with 18 bases between them. The CDR3 length is 17 residues. The CDR3 loop reads CASSLEVKGVYHTEAFF. The CDR3 DNA reads as TGTGCCAGCAGCTTAGAAGTAAAAGGGGTCTATCACACTGAAGCTTTCTTT.

V gene TRBV28 combines with J gene TRBJ1-4; the D gene is possibly TRBD1 (6 bases). The CDR3 extends over 21 amino acids. Trimming took off 4 bases at V and 3 bases at J, with 30 bases between the two ends. Per the germline V gene, CDR1 is MDHEN and CDR2 is SYDVKM. DNA for the CDR3: TGTGCCAGCAGTTCGATTGAGATGGTGACAGGAGCCCTCCCATCTAATGAAAAACTGTTTTTT. Protein sequence: CASSSIEMVTGALPSNEKLFF.

This clone was picked up a small number of times. The rearrangement joins TRBV7-2 to TRBJ2-1; D is ambiguous. V dropped 0 bases and J dropped 5 bases, with 8 bases sitting between them. The CDR3 length is 14 residues. Germline CDR1 and CDR2: SGHTA and FQGNSA. The CDR3 loop reads CASSLAQQDNEQFF. The CDR3 bases are TGTGCCAGCAGCTTAGCGCAGCAGGACAATGAGCAGTTCTTC.

The chain links TRBV5-1 to TRBJ1-5; the D gene is possibly TRBD1 (6 bases). CDR1 SGHRS and CDR2 YFSETQ come from the germline V gene. The CDR3 has 13 residues. Trimming cost V 4 bases and J 4 bases, with 9 bases left between them. This CDR3 reads CASSIQGNQPQHF. DNA of the CDR3: TGCGCCAGCAGCATACAGGGAAATCAGCCCCAGCATTTT.

J is TRBJ2-1 and V is TRBV9; 10 bases map to TRBD1. The V segment lost 4 bases and the J segment 7 bases; nucleotides outside the gene matches: 5. Per germline, CDR1 SGDLS and CDR2 YYNGEE. This CDR3 is 14 amino acids long. The CDR3 DNA reads as TGTGCCAGCAGCCCAAGGACAGGGGGTAATGAGCAGTTCTTC. Translating it yields CASSPRTGGNEQFF.

J is TRBJ2-5 and V is TRBV4-2, with D tentatively TRBD2 (6 bases). Trimming removed 4 bases from V and 7 bases from J, with 13 bases in between. Per the germline V gene, CDR1 is LGHNA and CDR2 is YNFKEQ. This CDR3 is built from 13 residues. CDR3 region: CASSRGDSGTQYF. The CDR3 coding sequence is TGTGCCAGCAGCCGAGGGGACTCGGGGACCCAGTACTTC.

The CDR3 loop reads CASRRRDLTYEQYF. The CDR3, as DNA: TGTGCCAGCCGGAGGAGGGACTTGACCTACGAGCAGTACTTC. V gene TRBV2 combines with J gene TRBJ2-7, with D perhaps matching TRBD2 (6 bases). Trimming took 8 bases from V and 2 from J, leaving 16 bases between them. Germline CDR1 is SNHLY and CDR2 is FYNNEI. This CDR3 comprises 14 residues.

The J gene is TRBJ2-7, the V gene TRBV30; D may be TRBD2 (6 bases). Germline V gene data show CDR1 as GTSNPN and CDR2 as SVGIG (reference sequence). The CDR3 spans 13 residues. The germline V and J ends were trimmed by 0 bases and 7 bases, with 13 bases remaining between them. The CDR3 is CAWSVLGAGEQYF. CDR3 coding DNA: TGTGCCTGGAGTGTTTTAGGGGCGGGAGAGCAGTACTTC.

The chain combines TRBV9 with TRBJ2-7, with D uncertain. The CDR3 is 14 residues long. With 0 bases removed from V and 0 bases from J, the gap between germline ends came to 7 bases. Germline V lookup: CDR1 SGDLS, CDR2 YYNGEE. CDR3 in DNA: TGTGCCAGCAGCGTAGACGGTAGCTCCTACGAGCAGTACTTC. Residues: CASSVDGSSYEQYF.

The genes are TRBV20-1 and TRBJ2-1, with TRBD2 as a possible D gene (5 bases). CDR1 and CDR2 (germline): DFQATT, SNEGSKA (reference sequence). This CDR3 comprises 11 residues. Between the trimmed V and J ends, which lost 5 bases and 6 bases, there was a span of 8 bases. The CDR3 here is CSAPRGNEQFF. For the CDR3, the DNA is TGCAGTGCTCCCCGGGGCAATGAGCAGTTCTTC.

A remark on this clone: In this CDR3 the conserved last residue, phenylalanine or tryptophan, is missing, so a read error is likely. This chain connects TRBV7-6 to TRBJ1-5; 7 bases fit TRBD1. Germline V gene lookup returns CDR1 SGHVS and CDR2 FNYEAQ. V shed 7 bases, J shed 5 bases, and the junction held 5 bases outside the gene matches. CDR3 length: 13 residues. In DNA, the CDR3 is TGTGCCAGCACTACAGGGGAAGATCAGCCCCAGCATTCT. As protein: CASTTGEDQPQHS.

The V call is TRBV7-9, the J call TRBJ1-6; tentative D call: TRBD1 (6 bases). The CDR3 spans 15 residues. With 1 base removed from V and 7 bases from J, the gap between germline ends came to 11 bases. Germline V gene sequence: CDR1 SEHNR, CDR2 FQNEAQ (reference sequence). Written as DNA, the CDR3 is TGTGCCAGCAGCTTAGTCAGGGGCGGCAATTCACCCCTCCACTTT. This codes for CASSLVRGGNSPLHF.

This chain connects TRBV13 to TRBJ2-5, with TRBD1 identical over 8 bases. The ends lost 1 base at V and 4 bases at J; junction bases unmatched: 8. Looked up from germline, CDR1 is PRHDT and CDR2 is FYEKMQ (reference sequence). The CDR3 contains 16 residues. Here the CDR3 reads CASSLDGQGAGETQYF. Written as DNA, the CDR3 is TGTGCCAGCAGCTTAGATGGCCAGGGGGCCGGAGAGACCCAGTACTTC.

The V gene is TRBV19, the J gene TRBJ2-7; D remains ambiguous. Per germline, CDR1 LNHDA and CDR2 SQIVND (reference sequence). The CDR3 length is 14 residues. Trimming left V 0 bases short and J 4 bases short, with 10 bases between. The CDR3 protein is CASSIDLEEYEQYF. CDR3 DNA: TGTGCCAGTAGTATAGATCTTGAGGAATACGAGCAGTACTTC.

The chain recombines TRBV4-1 with TRBJ1-2; no firm D call. The V gene lost 0 bases and the J gene lost 3 bases, with 11 bases spanning the gap. The CDR3 has 15 amino acids. Germline CDR1 is MGHRA and CDR2 is YSYEKL. The CDR3 sequence: CASSQDSARDYGYTF. The CDR3 region has the DNA TGCGCCAGCAGCCAAGATTCGGCACGGGACTATGGCTACACCTTC.

The rearrangement uses TRBV16 and TRBJ1-4, with D possibly matching TRBD1 (6 bases). This CDR3 region has 14 residues. Germline CDR1 is KGHSY and CDR2 is FQNENV. V was trimmed by 4 bases and J by 8 bases, leaving 14 bases between them. The CDR3 bases are TGTGCCAGCAGCCGACAGGAATCAGACGAAAAACTGTTTTTT. Amino acids: CASSRQESDEKLFF.

The genes are TRBV4-3 and TRBJ2-1; 9 bases line up with TRBD2. This CDR3 has 17 amino acids. V dropped 3 bases and J dropped 5; count of bases not matched to a gene: 11. Germline V gene lookup returns CDR1 LGHNA and CDR2 YSLEER. This chain's CDR3 is CASSQTRTSASNNEQFF. The CDR3 DNA follows: TGCGCCAGCAGCCAGACCCGGACTAGCGCATCCAACAATGAGCAGTTCTTC.